This T cell receptor beta chain is from a study of blood T cell repertoires in COVID-19. On the study more broadly: The United States, Italy and Spain were the sources of the acute and convalescent COVID-19 samples. From T cells, B-cell-depleted T cells, or PBMCs came the material, which was cDNA or gDNA.

As originally analysed: Amplification of reference gene primers was used by the study to estimate nucleated cell counts. Using immunoSEQ multiplex PCR, the repertoire was profiled, and TCRdb retains in-frame clones only, with some absent. V, J and clone size are taken as reported in that table, and D and trimming were inferred from the DNA itself. The repertoire has around 150,000 clones, approximately 90% of them found once; the top ten carry about 4.7%. V lost 3 bases and J lost 1; bases outside the gene matches: 11. CDR3 length: 16 residues. Germline V gives CDR1 GTSNPN, CDR2 SVGIG (reference sequence).

This sequence was found in a human donor in a cohort sampled during active COVID-19. J is TRBJ2-7 and V is TRBV30; 8 bases agree with TRBD1. Sequenced input: peripheral blood. This CDR3 is CAWRFWRRDRSYEQYF. In nucleotides, the CDR3 is TGTGCCTGGAGGTTCTGGAGGAGGGACAGGTCCTACGAGCAGTACTTC.